The next 19 T cell receptor beta chains were all read from a single sample in a study of T cells in Graves' hyperthyroidism and ophthalmopathy. From RNA transcripts, TCR beta CDR3 regions were amplified. The study used the HTBI primer set for a first-round RT-PCR of the TCR CDR3. MiXCR, applied by TCRdb to the multiplex PCR reads, yields one record per CDR3 protein. The data contain around 400,000 distinct CDR3 sequences, 20% to 25% of them singletons. The material sequenced was blood. The receptor set was obtained from a man in his fifties or sixties with Graves' hyperthyroidism.

This clonotype has more than one count but fewer than ten. The V gene is TRBV7-8, the J gene TRBJ2-1; no clear D. The CDR3 length is 14 residues. CDR1 is SGHVS, CDR2 FQNEAQ, per germline. V was pared by 2 bases and J by 7 bases, with 12 bases between. CDR3 loop: CASSLRVVINEQFF. The CDR3 region has the DNA TGTGCCAGCAGCTTACGGGTGGTGATAAATGAGCAGTTCTTC. Using reference TRBV7-8 and TRBJ2-1 for the parts outside the CDR3, the full variable domain is GAGVSQSPRYKVAKRGQDVALRCDPISGHVSLFWYQQALGQGPEFLTYFQNEAQLDKSGLPSDRFFAERPEGSVSTLKIQRTQQEDSAVYLCASSLRVVINEQFFGPGTRLTVL.

This clonotype occurred a few times. This rearrangement joins TRBV19 to TRBJ1-2; no clear D gene. The CDR3 spans 13 residues. Germline V gene lookup returns CDR1 LNHDA and CDR2 SQIVND (reference sequence). The ends were cut back, 9 bases at V and 4 bases at J, with 15 bases in the middle. The CDR3 is CASQGRAGYGYTF. Here the CDR3 DNA reads TGTGCCAGCCAAGGTAGGGCAGGCTATGGCTACACCTTC.

This clonotype was counted ten times or more. The rearrangement joins TRBV12-3 or TRBV12-4 to TRBJ2-3; 11 nucleotides line up with TRBD2. The CDR3 is 16 residues long. V trimming: 4 bases; J trimming: 2 bases; junction bases outside the gene matches: 5. CDR3 protein: CASSYGLAGFTDTQYF. In DNA, the CDR3 is TGTGCCAGCAGTTACGGACTAGCGGGCTTCACAGATACGCAGTATTTT.

This chain joins TRBV29-1 and TRBJ2-5, with 13 bases matching TRBD2. Germline loops: CDR1 SQVTM, CDR2 ANQGSEA. Trimming at V came to 6 bases and at J to 3 bases, leaving 7 bases not matched to a gene. The CDR3 length is 15 residues. In DNA, the CDR3 is TGCAGCGTAGAGCGGACTAGCGGGAGAAAAGAGACCCAGTACTTC. Encoded protein: CSVERTSGRKETQYF.

This clonotype showed up many times. The V call is TRBV12-3 or TRBV12-4, the J call TRBJ1-4; maybe TRBD1 (6 bases). This CDR3 spans 14 amino acids. With 5 bases removed from V and 8 bases from J, the gap between germline ends came to 15 bases. CDR3 sequence (DNA): TGTGCCAGCAGTCCTGGACAGTACCTGGAAAAACTGTTTTTT. Encoded protein: CASSPGQYLEKLFF.

The sample holds many counts of this clonotype. The chain links TRBV2 to TRBJ1-2; D remains ambiguous. Germline CDR1 and CDR2: SNHLY and FYNNEI. Trimming took 1 base from V and 4 from J, leaving 10 bases between them. The CDR3 runs 14 residues. The CDR3 sequence: CASSEVGQGYGYTF. CDR3 nucleotide sequence: TGTGCCAGCAGTGAAGTCGGCCAAGGCTATGGCTACACCTTC.

This clonotype was observed many times. This chain connects TRBV2 to TRBJ2-1; 10 bases match TRBD2. The germline CDR1 and CDR2 sequences are SNHLY and FYNNEI. This CDR3 is 17 amino acids long. J was trimmed by 1 base and V by 7 bases; bases with no gene match: 10. The CDR3 region is CASKGLALGESYNEQFF. CDR3 in DNA: TGTGCCAGCAAGGGACTAGCGTTAGGGGAATCCTACAATGAGCAGTTCTTC.

This rearrangement joins TRBV28 to TRBJ2-7; 16 bases are shared with TRBD2. This CDR3 has 19 residues. V lost 1 base and J lost 4; bases outside the gene matches: 10. Germline-derived CDR1 and CDR2 are MDHEN and SYDVKM. The CDR3 spells CASSLSRGTSGGAGYEQYF. In DNA, the CDR3 is TGTGCCAGCAGTTTATCTCGGGGGACTAGCGGGGGGGCAGGGTACGAGCAGTACTTC.

This clonotype was observed a handful of times. The gene calls are TRBV5-1 and TRBJ2-1, with 12 bases lining up with TRBD2. The germline V gene has CDR1 SGHRS and CDR2 YFSETQ. V dropped 3 bases and J dropped 8; count of bases not matched to a gene: 6. The CDR3 loop spans 15 amino acids. The CDR3 sequence: CASSSSGRALHEQFF. CDR3 nucleotide sequence: TGCGCCAGCAGCTCTAGCGGGAGGGCCTTACATGAGCAGTTCTTC.

The chain has TRBV4-1 and TRBJ2-1; 13 bases match TRBD2. This CDR3 is built from 20 residues. The V and J ends lost 4 bases and 1 base, in that order; junction bases with no gene match: 13. Germline lookup yields CDR1 MGHRA and CDR2 YSYEKL. The CDR3 spells CASSRIPGLAGLRSYNEQFF. Here the CDR3 DNA reads TGCGCCAGCAGCCGTATACCGGGACTAGCGGGACTCCGATCCTACAATGAGCAGTTCTTC.

There are many counts of this clonotype. The chain has TRBV6-2 or TRBV6-3 and TRBJ2-2; D may be TRBD2 (5 bases). The CDR3 sequence is 17 residues long. Trimming pared 2 bases from V and 0 bases from J, leaving 13 bases between. The V gene's germline CDR1 is MNHEY and CDR2 SVGEGT. The CDR3 loop reads CASSYGGGFANTGELFF. CDR3 nucleotide sequence: TGTGCCAGCAGTTACGGAGGTGGTTTCGCGAACACCGGGGAGCTGTTTTTT.

This clonotype was detected a few times. V usage is TRBV28 and J usage is TRBJ2-5; 11 bases match TRBD1. In germline, CDR1 is MDHEN, CDR2 SYDVKM. Trimming at V came to 9 bases and at J to 5 bases, leaving 5 bases not matched to a gene. CDR3 length equals 13 residues. CDR3 loop: CASGTGGWETQYF. CDR3 DNA: TGTGCCAGTGGGACAGGGGGTTGGGAGACCCAGTACTTC.

In its sample, this clonotype was seen a few times. The chain recombines TRBV5-6 with TRBJ1-1, with a possible D match to TRBD1 (6 bases). Germline V gene sequence: CDR1 SGHDT, CDR2 YYEEEE. The CDR3 extends over 14 amino acids. The V end was cut by 6 bases, the J end by 1 base, with 13 bases between. CDR3 region: CASNLLGQNTEAFF. CDR3 DNA sequence: TGTGCCAGCAACCTGCTGGGACAGAACACTGAAGCTTTCTTT.

This clonotype was found once. J is TRBJ2-4 and V is TRBV2; D remains ambiguous. Per germline, CDR1 SNHLY and CDR2 FYNNEI. This CDR3 is 13 amino acids long. Trimming took 8 bases from V and 0 from J, leaving 8 bases between them. The CDR3 here is CASESLAKNIQYF. CDR3 coding DNA: TGTGCCAGCGAAAGTCTAGCCAAAAACATTCAGTACTTC.

This clonotype came up a few times. V is TRBV16 and J is TRBJ2-1; D possibly corresponds to TRBD2 (5 bases). Between the trimmed V and J ends, which lost 4 bases and 8 bases, there was a span of 24 bases. The V gene's germline CDR1 is KGHSY and CDR2 FQNENV. CDR3 length equals 17 residues. The CDR3 DNA reads TGTGCCAGCAGCCCCATAACAACGGTACGGGGTTTGGATGAGCAGTTCTTC. Translating it yields CASSPITTVRGLDEQFF.

This clonotype was seen a single time. The chain links TRBV11-2 to TRBJ1-2; 12 bases match TRBD1. The V gene's germline CDR1 is SGHAT and CDR2 FQNNGV. Trimming at V came to 5 bases and at J to 7 bases, leaving 5 bases not matched to a gene. CDR3 length equals 14 residues. As DNA, the CDR3 is TGTGCCAGCAGCCGGGGACAGGGGGCGGTTGGCTACACCTTC. Protein: CASSRGQGAVGYTF.

This sequence joins TRBV29-1 and TRBJ2-1; 8 positions match TRBD2. CDR3 length: 13 residues. Germline trimming cut 0 bases from V and 9 bases from J; bases unmatched to any gene: 4. Germline V gene data show CDR1 as SQVTM and CDR2 as ANQGSEA. CDR3 nucleotide sequence: TGCAGCGTTGAAGAAGGGACTAGTTTTGAGCAGTTCTTC. Protein: CSVEEGTSFEQFF.

A remark on this clonotype: A much larger clone differs by one base, so this may be a read error. The rearrangement uses TRBV28 and TRBJ2-7; D unclear. CDR1 is MDHEN and CDR2 is SYDVKM in the germline V gene. The length of the CDR3 is 15 residues. DNA for the CDR3: TGTGTCAGCAGCCACGGGCCCTACAGTAGCTACGAGCAGTACTTC. It specifies CVSSHGPYSSYEQYF.

This clonotype was observed a few times. The chain has TRBV6-5 and TRBJ1-1, with D perhaps matching TRBD1 (5 bases). The CDR3 length is 15 residues. V was pared by 2 bases and J by 9 bases, with 19 bases between. Germline CDR1 reads MNHEY; CDR2 reads SVGAGI. CDR3 sequence: CASSYEDNRSTKAFF. CDR3 nucleotides: TGTGCCAGCAGTTACGAGGACAATCGGAGTACTAAAGCTTTCTTT.